The clone carrying this T cell receptor beta chain was counted at least ten times. The antigen is undetermined. Each CDR3 protein gets one entry after TCRdb re-called the RT-PCR reads with MiXCR. The repertoire consists of about 650,000 distinct CDR3 sequences, with 11% to 15% occurring once and the leading ten covering about 7.4%. This sample stems from a study of response to subunit inactivated influenza vaccine. Study-wide results and caveats: The authors suggested that every seasonal influenza vaccination recruits few new T cells.

The germline V gene has CDR1 KGHSH and CDR2 LQKENI. The CDR3 has 17 residues. V lost 3 bases and J 2 bases, leaving 16 bases between the germline ends. This receptor was obtained from a man aged 45-65 years who received an inactivated influenza vaccine. V gene TRBV18 combines with J gene TRBJ2-2; D tentatively reads TRBD1 or TRBD2 (5 bases each). The sequencing used PBMCs from blood, collected approximately 15 days before vaccination. CDR3 DNA: TGTGCCAGCTCACCGGTCCTGACACGGGACAACACCGGGGAGCTGTTTTTT. This encodes CASSPVLTRDNTGELFF.